The 31 T cell receptor beta chains given below trace back to one sample, sequenced in a study of shared clonotypes between healthy human individuals. TCRdb's table, derived via immunoSEQ multiplex PCR, lists solely in-frame clones and lacks some. This table has more than 2,000,000 clones, more than 80% appearing once. Source material: naive CD4+ T cells sorted from blood. As to subset: CD45RA+ positively selected. The receptors shown here come from a man between 18 and 35 years old in good health.

The V call is TRBV28, the J call TRBJ2-4; weak D call: TRBD1 (5 bases). The CDR3 loop spans 16 amino acids. Trimming shortened V by 7 bases and J by 0 bases, and 16 bases separated the two germline ends. Per germline, CDR1 MDHEN and CDR2 SYDVKM. CDR3 nucleotide sequence: TGTGCCAGCACTACCCAGGGCCTTTTAGCCAAAAACATTCAGTACTTC. Its translation: CASTTQGLLAKNIQYF.

This rearrangement joins TRBV4-2 to TRBJ2-1; 12 nucleotides agree with TRBD1. The V gene's germline CDR1 is LGHNA and CDR2 YNFKEQ. V trimming: 1 base; J trimming: 1 base; junction bases outside the gene matches: 5. The CDR3 runs 18 residues. CDR3 DNA: TGTGCCAGCAGCCAAGCTGCGGGACAGGGGGCTTCCTACAATGAGCAGTTCTTC. It codes for CASSQAAGQGASYNEQFF.

Concerning this clone itself: The same CDR3 can be traced to other DNA sequences in this sample. The rearrangement links TRBV5-1 to TRBJ1-2; TRBD1 matches 10 bases. Germline values: CDR1 SGHRS, CDR2 YFSETQ. V was clipped by 0 bases and J by 5 bases; unmatched bases: 1. The CDR3 is made up of 14 amino acids. The chain's CDR3 is CASSLGQGAYGYTF. DNA for the CDR3: TGCGCCAGCAGCTTGGGACAGGGGGCTTATGGCTACACCTTC.

This chain uses TRBV4-1 with TRBJ2-5; tentative D call: TRBD1 (6 bases). The CDR3 is 16 amino acids. V shed 0 bases and J shed 6 bases, with 17 bases lying between them. CDR1 is MGHRA, CDR2 YSYEKL, per germline. For the CDR3, the DNA is TGCGCCAGCAGCCAAGAAAAATCCACGCAGGGGCAGACCCAGTACTTC. This codes for CASSQEKSTQGQTQYF.

J is TRBJ2-7 and V is TRBV4-2; D may correspond to TRBD1 or TRBD2 (6 bases each). Trimming removed 0 bases at V and 3 bases at J, with 15 bases between. CDR3 size: 16 residues. CDR1 and CDR2 from the germline V gene are LGHNA and YNFKEQ. DNA for the CDR3: TGTGCCAGCAGCCAAGACCCTGGCGGGACACTCTACGAGCAGTACTTC. Amino acids: CASSQDPGGTLYEQYF.

The genes are TRBV5-1 and TRBJ1-1; D is uncertain. The V gene lost 4 bases and the J gene lost 0 bases, with 13 bases spanning the gap. Germline CDR1 SGHRS, CDR2 YFSETQ. The CDR3 is made up of 15 amino acids. CDR3 nucleotide sequence: TGCGCCAGCAGCCCTCTTGGAGGGATGAACACTGAAGCTTTCTTT. Translated: CASSPLGGMNTEAFF. Full variable domain (remainder filled in from reference TRBV5-1 and TRBJ1-1): KAGVTQTPRYLIKTRGQQVTLSCSPISGHRSVSWYQQTPGQGLQFLFEYFSETQRNKGNFPGRFSGRQFSNSRSEMNVSTLELGDSALYLCASSPLGGMNTEAFFGQGTRLTVV.

As regards this clone: This CDR3 is also generated by other DNA sequences in the sample. The rearrangement links TRBV9 to TRBJ2-7, with D possibly TRBD1 on 6 matching bases. Germline-derived CDR1 and CDR2 are SGDLS and YYNGEE. V was cut by 0 bases and J by 1 base, with 8 bases left in between. The length of the CDR3 is 14 residues. CDR3 loop: CASSVGTASYEQYF. The CDR3 bases are TGTGCCAGCAGCGTAGGGACAGCATCCTACGAGCAGTACTTC.

The V and J genes are TRBV7-2 and TRBJ2-4; D possibly uses TRBD1 or TRBD2 (5 bases each). The CDR3 has 15 amino acids. CDR1 SGHTA and CDR2 FQGNSA come from the germline V gene. V lost 5 bases to trimming and J lost 11 bases, with 22 bases between them. The CDR3 DNA sequence: TGTGCCAGCAGCGCCCGGGACCTTAGGGTTCGCGTTCAGTACTTC. The encoded protein is CASSARDLRVRVQYF. Variable domain in full (rest from reference TRBV7-2 and TRBJ2-4): GAGVSQSPSNKVTEKGKDVELRCDPISGHTALYWYRQSLGQGLEFLIYFQGNSAPDKSGLPSDRFSAERTGGSVSTLTIQRTQQEDSAVYLCASSARDLRVRVQYFGAGTRLSVL.

The chain has TRBV11-2 and TRBJ2-1; TRBD2 might be the D (5 bases). The germline V gene encodes CDR1 SGHAT and CDR2 FQNNGV. Trimming stripped 5 bases from V and 12 bases from J, with 14 bases between. The CDR3 has 12 residues. This CDR3 is CASSMDLEGQFF. The CDR3 bases are TGTGCCAGCAGCATGGACTTAGAGGGGCAGTTCTTC.

This clone was found once. Other DNA sequences in the same sample also yield this CDR3. The V gene is TRBV5-1, the J gene TRBJ2-5; 7 nucleotides match TRBD1. The CDR3 runs to 13 residues. Losses at the gene ends were 3 bases for V and 5 bases for J; bases not matched to a gene: 4. Germline loops: CDR1 SGHRS, CDR2 YFSETQ. The CDR3 protein is CASSSGGSETQYF. The CDR3 coding sequence is TGCGCCAGCAGCTCAGGGGGATCGGAGACCCAGTACTTC.

The chain couples TRBV5-1 to TRBJ2-5; D might be TRBD2 (5 bases). CDR1 and CDR2 from the germline V gene are SGHRS and YFSETQ. The CDR3 is 14 amino acids. Trimming removed 4 bases from V and 0 bases from J, with 10 bases in between. The CDR3 DNA sequence: TGCGCCAGCAGCACAGCGGACTACCAAGAGACCCAGTACTTC. It encodes CASSTADYQETQYF.

The chain joins TRBV5-1 to TRBJ1-1; D might be TRBD1 (5 bases). V lost 4 bases, J lost 1 base, and 11 bases lay in between. Germline loops: CDR1 SGHRS, CDR2 YFSETQ. The CDR3 is made up of 14 amino acids. This CDR3 is CASSEGTANTEAFF. The CDR3, as DNA: TGCGCCAGCAGCGAGGGGACGGCGAACACTGAAGCTTTCTTT.

This chain links TRBV6-6 with TRBJ2-7; 12 positions agree with TRBD1. Germline trimming cut 5 bases from V and 1 base from J; bases unmatched to any gene: 3. Germline-derived CDR1 and CDR2 are MNHNY and SVGAGI (reference sequence). The CDR3 runs to 15 residues. The CDR3 DNA sequence: TGTGCCAGCAGTCAGGGACAGGGGGCGTCCTACGAGCAGTACTTC. This codes for CASSQGQGASYEQYF.

This clone has a single count. The chain recombines TRBV15 with TRBJ2-3; weak D call: TRBD2 (5 bases). This CDR3 is 13 amino acids long. V was clipped by 0 bases and J by 13 bases, with 14 bases between them. The germline V gene has CDR1 LNHNV and CDR2 YYDKDF (reference sequence). CDR3 in amino acids: CATSREPGSAEYF. The CDR3 nucleotides read TGTGCCACCAGCAGAGAACCGGGCTCAGCGGAGTATTTT.

The chain joins TRBV10-3 to TRBJ1-3; D may be TRBD1 (5 bases). The germline V and J ends were trimmed by 4 bases and 2 bases, with 9 bases remaining between them. This CDR3 spans 14 amino acids. CDR1 and CDR2 from the germline V gene are ENHRY and SYGVKD. This chain's CDR3 is CAISATDPGNTIYF. The CDR3 region has the DNA TGTGCCATCAGTGCGACAGACCCTGGAAACACCATATATTTT.

The V call is TRBV6-1, the J call TRBJ2-7, with D perhaps matching TRBD1 (6 bases). The germline V gene encodes CDR1 MNHNS and CDR2 SASEGT. This CDR3 comprises 12 residues. Trimming cost V 8 bases and J 6 bases, with 14 bases left between them. The DNA for the CDR3 is TGTGCCAGCCAAAAACAGGGAAGCGAGCAGTACTTC. Its protein product is CASQKQGSEQYF.

The chain joins TRBV5-1 to TRBJ2-7, with 9 bases identical to TRBD2. Germline CDR1 is SGHRS and CDR2 is YFSETQ. CDR3 size: 12 residues. V shed 7 bases, J shed 7 bases, and the junction held 6 bases outside the gene matches. CDR3 sequence reads: CASRARGGEQYF. The CDR3 bases are TGCGCCAGCCGAGCGCGGGGGGGTGAGCAGTACTTC. Combining the CDR3 with reference TRBV5-1 and TRBJ2-7 gives the whole variable domain KAGVTQTPRYLIKTRGQQVTLSCSPISGHRSVSWYQQTPGQGLQFLFEYFSETQRNKGNFPGRFSGRQFSNSRSEMNVSTLELGDSALYLCASRARGGEQYFGPGTRLTVT.

CDR3: CASSPALRSEETQYF. The DNA of the CDR3 is TGTGCCAGCAGCCCAGCTCTGAGGAGCGAAGAGACCCAGTACTTC. The chain couples TRBV9 to TRBJ2-5, with D hard to call. The CDR3 has 15 residues. Germline lookup yields CDR1 SGDLS and CDR2 YYNGEE. The V end lost 4 bases, the J end lost 3 bases, and 16 bases lay between the germline ends.

The chain links TRBV4-1 to TRBJ1-1, with no clear D. V gave up 0 bases and J gave up 11 bases, with 13 bases separating them. CDR3 length equals 13 residues. The germline V gene encodes CDR1 MGHRA and CDR2 YSYEKL. The DNA of the CDR3 is TGCGCCAGCAGCCAAGACTATCAGGTGAGGGCTTTCTTT. Protein product: CASSQDYQVRAFF.

This sequence joins TRBV12-2 and TRBJ2-1; the table's D call of TRBD2 was not tested on the DNA. TRBV12-2 is a known pseudogene. This CDR3 is built from 17 residues. The CDR3 is CASRFRLRADSYNEQFF. CDR3 bases: TGTGCAAGTCGCTTCCGCCTTAGAGCTGACTCCTACAATGAGCAGTTCTTC.

This rearrangement joins TRBV30 to TRBJ1-5, with 11 bases that match TRBD1. V trimming: 4 bases; J trimming: 3 bases; junction bases outside the gene matches: 11. The CDR3 consists of 17 residues. Germline assignment: CDR1 GTSNPN and CDR2 SVGIG (reference sequence). CDR3 loop: CAWKLPGQGGFNQPQHF. DNA for the CDR3: TGTGCCTGGAAACTTCCGGGACAGGGGGGGTTCAATCAGCCCCAGCATTTT.

The chain has TRBV9 and TRBJ1-1; D may be TRBD1 (6 bases). Germline V CDR1 and CDR2: SGDLS, YYNGEE. The CDR3 length is 14 residues. V dropped 3 bases and J dropped 0 bases, with 9 bases sitting between them. CDR3 amino acids: CASSERTVNTEAFF. The CDR3 DNA sequence: TGTGCCAGCAGCGAGCGGACAGTGAACACTGAAGCTTTCTTT.

V gene TRBV5-8 combines with J gene TRBJ1-6; tentative D call: TRBD1 (5 bases). The CDR3 has 16 amino acids. Between the trimmed V and J ends, which lost 4 bases and 10 bases, there was a span of 21 bases. Germline CDR1 and CDR2: SGHTS and YDEGEE. Here the CDR3 reads CASSPGWIGAVSPLHF. CDR3 nucleotide sequence: TGTGCCAGCAGCCCGGGGTGGATCGGGGCGGTCTCACCCCTCCACTTT.

In DNA form, the CDR3 reads TGTGCCAGCAGTTTTAGGGACAGGGTTAGTTCACCCCTCCACTTT. As protein: CASSFRDRVSSPLHF. This chain joins TRBV28 and TRBJ1-6; TRBD1 aligns across 9 bases. This CDR3 has 15 residues. Trimming cost V 3 bases and J 9 bases; bases outside gene matches: 6. Germline-derived CDR1 and CDR2 are MDHEN and SYDVKM.

J is TRBJ2-1 and V is TRBV6-5, with 11 nucleotides matching TRBD2. J lost 2 bases, V lost 7 bases, and 1 base had no gene match. The CDR3 contains 14 residues. Per the germline V gene, CDR1 is MNHEY and CDR2 is SVGAGI. In DNA, the CDR3 is TGTGCCAGCATTAGCGGGGGGGCCTACAATGAGCAGTTCTTC. Encoded protein: CASISGGAYNEQFF.

V usage is TRBV30 and J usage is TRBJ2-5, with 8 bases fitting TRBD2. J lost 4 bases, V lost 5 bases, and 3 bases had no gene match. CDR3 length: 12 amino acids. Germline CDR1 and CDR2: GTSNPN and SVGIG (reference sequence). The CDR3 coding sequence is TGTGCCTGGGGAGGGACTAGAGAGACCCAGTACTTC. This translates into CAWGGTRETQYF. The full variable domain, rest sourced from reference TRBV30 and TRBJ2-5, is SQTIHQWPATLVQPVGSPLSLECTVEGTSNPNLYWYRQAAGRGLQLLFYSVGIGQISSEVPQNLSASRPQDRQFILSSKKLLLSDSGFYLCAWGGTRETQYFGPGTRLLVL.

As regards this clone: Other DNA sequences from this sample encode an identical CDR3 as well. The chain links TRBV30 to TRBJ1-4; maybe TRBD1 (6 bases). This CDR3 region has 13 residues. CDR1 GTSNPN and CDR2 SVGIG come from the germline V gene (reference sequence). V gave up 6 bases and J gave up 4 bases, with 12 bases separating them. The CDR3 DNA reads TGTGCCTGTTCGGGACAACTTAATGAAAAACTGTTTTTT. Its protein product is CACSGQLNEKLFF.

Worth noting for this clone: This sample includes further DNA sequences coding for the same CDR3. The chain uses TRBV30 and TRBJ1-6; possibly TRBD1 for D (6 bases). The CDR3 has 14 amino acids. CDR1 is GTSNPN and CDR2 is SVGIG in the germline V gene (reference sequence). The CDR3 sequence: CATTQTGFASPLHF. DNA for the CDR3: TGTGCGACCACCCAGACAGGCTTCGCTTCACCCCTCCACTTT.

The CDR3 reads CASSPSSGPAYEQYF. DNA for the CDR3: TGTGCCAGCTCACCAAGTAGCGGCCCTGCCTACGAGCAGTACTTC. This chain connects TRBV18 to TRBJ2-7, with D perhaps matching TRBD2 (6 bases). From germline, CDR1 is KGHSH and CDR2 LQKENI. Trimming took off 2 bases at V and 2 bases at J, with 13 bases between the two ends. The CDR3 covers 15 residues.

As concerns this clone: The same CDR3 can be traced to other DNA sequences in this sample. The chain is built from TRBV19 and TRBJ1-2; 8 nucleotides line up with TRBD1. Germline V gene data show CDR1 as LNHDA and CDR2 as SQIVND (reference sequence). This CDR3 is built from 13 residues. J gave up 4 bases and V 6 bases, and 4 bases lay outside the gene matches. The CDR3 protein is CASRTTGVYGYTF. DNA for the CDR3: TGTGCCAGTAGGACGACAGGGGTCTATGGCTACACCTTC. The full variable domain, with the rest looked up from reference TRBV19 and TRBJ1-2, is DGGITQSPKYLFRKEGQNVTLSCEQNLNHDAMYWYRQDPGQGLRLIYYSQIVNDFQKGDIAEGYSVSREKKESFPLTVTSAQKNPTAFYLCASRTTGVYGYTFGSGTRLTVV.

The V gene is TRBV6-1, the J gene TRBJ2-3, with TRBD1 identical over 8 bases. The CDR3 spans 15 residues. The V gene's germline CDR1 is MNHNS and CDR2 SASEGT. J was trimmed by 1 base and V by 7 bases; bases with no gene match: 7. The CDR3 sequence: CASKTGGLGTDTQYF. CDR3 DNA: TGTGCCAGCAAAACAGGGGGACTTGGCACAGATACGCAGTATTTT.